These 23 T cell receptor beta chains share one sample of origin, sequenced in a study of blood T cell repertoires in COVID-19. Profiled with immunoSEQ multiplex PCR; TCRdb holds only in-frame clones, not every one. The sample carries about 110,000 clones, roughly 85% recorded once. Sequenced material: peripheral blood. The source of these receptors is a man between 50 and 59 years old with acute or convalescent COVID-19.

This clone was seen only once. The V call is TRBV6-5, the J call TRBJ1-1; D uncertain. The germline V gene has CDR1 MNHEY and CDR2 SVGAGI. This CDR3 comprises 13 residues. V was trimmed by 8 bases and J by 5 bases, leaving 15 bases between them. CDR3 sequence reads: CASGRIPGTEAFF. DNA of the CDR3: TGTGCCAGCGGGAGGATTCCGGGAACTGAAGCTTTCTTT.

CDR3 loop: CASIVDRENTEAFF. The CDR3 coding sequence is TGTGCCAGCATCGTGGACAGGGAGAACACTGAAGCTTTCTTT. V gene TRBV11-2 combines with J gene TRBJ1-1; 8 nucleotides align to TRBD1. V shed 7 bases and J 1 base; nucleotides not matched to a gene: 5. Germline loops: CDR1 SGHAT, CDR2 FQNNGV. The CDR3 consists of 14 residues.

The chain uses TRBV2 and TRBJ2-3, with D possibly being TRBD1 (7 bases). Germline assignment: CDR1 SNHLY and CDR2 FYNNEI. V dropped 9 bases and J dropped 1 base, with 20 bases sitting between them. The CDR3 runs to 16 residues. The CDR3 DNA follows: TGTGCCAGGTGGGGGCGACAGGGACTTGGCACAGATACGCAGTATTTT. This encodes CARWGRQGLGTDTQYF.

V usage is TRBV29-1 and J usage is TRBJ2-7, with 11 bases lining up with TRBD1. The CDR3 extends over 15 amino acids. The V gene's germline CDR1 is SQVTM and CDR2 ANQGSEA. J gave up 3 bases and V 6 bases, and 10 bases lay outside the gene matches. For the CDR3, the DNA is TGCAGCGTCAATTTACCGGGACAGGGGGACTACGAGCAGTACTTC. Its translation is CSVNLPGQGDYEQYF.

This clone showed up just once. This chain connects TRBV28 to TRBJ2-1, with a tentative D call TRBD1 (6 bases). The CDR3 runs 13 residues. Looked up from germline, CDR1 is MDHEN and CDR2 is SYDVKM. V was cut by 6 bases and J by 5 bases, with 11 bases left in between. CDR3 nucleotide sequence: TGTGCCAGCAGGGGGACACCGGACAATGAGCAGTTCTTC. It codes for CASRGTPDNEQFF. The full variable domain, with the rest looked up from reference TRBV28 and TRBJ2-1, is DVKVTQSSRYLVKRTGEKVFLECVQDMDHENMFWYRQDPGLGLRLIYFSYDVKMKEKGDIPEGYSVSREKKERFSLILESASTNQTSMYLCASRGTPDNEQFFGPGTRLTVL.

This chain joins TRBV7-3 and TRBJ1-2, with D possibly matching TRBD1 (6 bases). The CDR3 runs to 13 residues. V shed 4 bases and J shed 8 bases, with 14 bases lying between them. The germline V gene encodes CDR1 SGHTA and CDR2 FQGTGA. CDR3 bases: TGTGCCAGCAGCTCCGAACAGGGTAGGGGCTACACCTTC. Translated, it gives CASSSEQGRGYTF.

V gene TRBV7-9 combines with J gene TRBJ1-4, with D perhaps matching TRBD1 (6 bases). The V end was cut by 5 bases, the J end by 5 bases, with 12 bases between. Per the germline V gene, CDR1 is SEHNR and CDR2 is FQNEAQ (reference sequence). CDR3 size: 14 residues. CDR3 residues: CASSPQTGNEKLFF. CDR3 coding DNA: TGTGCCAGCAGCCCCCAGACAGGAAATGAAAAACTGTTTTTT.

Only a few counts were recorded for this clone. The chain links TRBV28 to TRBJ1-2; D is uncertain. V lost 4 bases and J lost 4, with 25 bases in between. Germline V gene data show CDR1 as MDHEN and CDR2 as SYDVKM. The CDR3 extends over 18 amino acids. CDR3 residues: CASSSNWGGPGHGYGYTF. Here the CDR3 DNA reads TGTGCCAGCAGTTCTAACTGGGGAGGACCAGGCCATGGCTATGGCTACACCTTC.

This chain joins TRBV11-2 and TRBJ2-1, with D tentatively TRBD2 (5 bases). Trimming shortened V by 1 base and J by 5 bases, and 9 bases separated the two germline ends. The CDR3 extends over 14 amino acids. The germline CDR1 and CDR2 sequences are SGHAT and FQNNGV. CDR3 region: CASSLAAVDNEQFF. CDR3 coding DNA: TGTGCCAGCAGCTTAGCAGCGGTGGACAATGAGCAGTTCTTC.

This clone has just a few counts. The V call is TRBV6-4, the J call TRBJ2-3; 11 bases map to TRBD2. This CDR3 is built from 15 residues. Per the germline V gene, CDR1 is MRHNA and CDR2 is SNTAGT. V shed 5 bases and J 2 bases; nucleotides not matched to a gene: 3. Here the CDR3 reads CASSLAGGFTDTQYF. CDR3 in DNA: TGTGCCAGCAGTCTAGCGGGAGGATTCACAGATACGCAGTATTTT.

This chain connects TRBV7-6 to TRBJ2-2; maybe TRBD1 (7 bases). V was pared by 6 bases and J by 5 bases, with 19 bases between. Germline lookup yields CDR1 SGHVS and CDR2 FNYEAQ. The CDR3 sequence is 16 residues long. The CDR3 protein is CASSRRRGRSTGELFF. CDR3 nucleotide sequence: TGTGCCAGCAGTCGCCGGAGGGGGCGAAGTACCGGGGAGCTGTTTTTT.

In DNA form, the CDR3 reads TGTGCCAGCAGTTTAATATTGGGAGTTACTGAAGCTTTCTTT. Translating gives CASSLILGVTEAFF. The V call is TRBV27, the J call TRBJ1-1; D not resolved. The CDR3 contains 14 residues. Germline values: CDR1 MNHEY, CDR2 SMNVEV (reference sequence). Trimming removed 2 bases at V and 5 bases at J, with 12 bases between.

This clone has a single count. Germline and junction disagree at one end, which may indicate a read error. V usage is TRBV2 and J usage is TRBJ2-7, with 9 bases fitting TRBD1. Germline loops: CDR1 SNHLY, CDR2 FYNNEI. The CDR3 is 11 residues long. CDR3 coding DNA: TGTGCCAGCAGCCGATACCGGGACAGGGACTTC. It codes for CASSRYRDRDF.

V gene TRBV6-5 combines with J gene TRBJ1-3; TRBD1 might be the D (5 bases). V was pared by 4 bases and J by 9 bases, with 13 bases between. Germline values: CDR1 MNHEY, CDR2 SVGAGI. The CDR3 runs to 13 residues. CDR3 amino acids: CASSFSPGGTIYF. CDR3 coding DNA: TGTGCCAGCAGTTTTTCCCCCGGGGGCACCATATATTTT.

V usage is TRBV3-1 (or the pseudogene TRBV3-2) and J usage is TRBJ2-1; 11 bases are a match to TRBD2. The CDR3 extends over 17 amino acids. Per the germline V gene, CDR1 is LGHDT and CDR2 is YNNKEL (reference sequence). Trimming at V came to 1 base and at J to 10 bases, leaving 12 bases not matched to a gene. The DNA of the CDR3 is TGTGCCAGCAGCCAAGCAGAGTATAGCGGGGGGGCTCGGGAGCAGTTCTTC. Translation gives CASSQAEYSGGAREQFF.

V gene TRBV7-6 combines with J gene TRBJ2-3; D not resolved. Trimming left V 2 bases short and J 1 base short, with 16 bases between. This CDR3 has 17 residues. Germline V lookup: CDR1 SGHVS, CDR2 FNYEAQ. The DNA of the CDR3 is TGTGCCAGCAGCTTATTAGCCTCTTTGACTGGCACAGATACGCAGTATTTT. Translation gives CASSLLASLTGTDTQYF.

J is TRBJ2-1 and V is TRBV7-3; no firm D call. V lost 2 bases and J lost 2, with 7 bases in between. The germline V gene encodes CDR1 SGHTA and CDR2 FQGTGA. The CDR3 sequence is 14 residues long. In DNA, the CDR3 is TGTGCCAGCAGCTTACTGCCAGCCTACAATGAGCAGTTCTTC. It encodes CASSLLPAYNEQFF. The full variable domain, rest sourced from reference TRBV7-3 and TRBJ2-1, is GAGVSQTPSNKVTEKGKYVELRCDPISGHTALYWYRQSLGQGPEFLIYFQGTGAADDSGLPNDRFFAVRPEGSVSTLKIQRTERGDSAVYLCASSLLPAYNEQFFGPGTRLTVL.

The CDR3 nucleotides are TGTGCCAGCAGTTTACGAGGTTACTACGAGCAGTACTTC. Protein sequence: CASSLRGYYEQYF. The rearrangement joins TRBV27 to TRBJ2-7, with D unresolved. Germline lookup yields CDR1 MNHEY and CDR2 SMNVEV (reference sequence). Trimming left V 2 bases short and J 3 bases short, with 8 bases between. The CDR3 loop spans 13 amino acids.

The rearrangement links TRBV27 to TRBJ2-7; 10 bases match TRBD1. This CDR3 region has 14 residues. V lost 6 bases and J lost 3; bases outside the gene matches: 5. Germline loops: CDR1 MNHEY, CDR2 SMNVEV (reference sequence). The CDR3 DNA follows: TGTGCCAGCAGAAGACAGGGGGCTAGCTACGAGCAGTACTTC. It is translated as CASRRQGASYEQYF.

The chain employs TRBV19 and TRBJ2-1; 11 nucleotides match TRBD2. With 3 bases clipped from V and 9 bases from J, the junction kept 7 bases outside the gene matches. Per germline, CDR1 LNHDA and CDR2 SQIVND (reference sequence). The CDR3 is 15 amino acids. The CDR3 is CASSILTSGSGEQFF. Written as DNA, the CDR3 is TGTGCCAGTAGTATTTTAACTAGCGGGAGTGGTGAGCAGTTCTTC.

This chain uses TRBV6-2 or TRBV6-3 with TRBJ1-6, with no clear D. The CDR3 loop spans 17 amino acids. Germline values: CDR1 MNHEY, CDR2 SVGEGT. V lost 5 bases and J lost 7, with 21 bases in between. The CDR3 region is CASSTRTTLRVNSPLHF. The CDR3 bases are TGTGCCAGCAGTACTCGGACCACCCTGCGGGTAAATTCACCCCTCCACTTT.

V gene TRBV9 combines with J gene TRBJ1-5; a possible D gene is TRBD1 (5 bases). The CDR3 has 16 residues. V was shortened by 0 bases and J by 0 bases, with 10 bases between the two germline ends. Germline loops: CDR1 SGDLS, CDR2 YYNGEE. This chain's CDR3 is CASSVGQGGSNQPQHF. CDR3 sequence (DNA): TGTGCCAGCAGCGTAGGTCAGGGAGGTAGCAATCAGCCCCAGCATTTT.

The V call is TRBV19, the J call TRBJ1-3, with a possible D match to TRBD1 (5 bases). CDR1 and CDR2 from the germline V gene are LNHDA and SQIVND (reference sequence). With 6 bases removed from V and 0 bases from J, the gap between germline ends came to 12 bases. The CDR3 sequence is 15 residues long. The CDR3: CASRSGGTSGNTIYF. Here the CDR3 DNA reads TGTGCCAGTAGATCGGGGGGGACCTCTGGAAACACCATATATTTT.